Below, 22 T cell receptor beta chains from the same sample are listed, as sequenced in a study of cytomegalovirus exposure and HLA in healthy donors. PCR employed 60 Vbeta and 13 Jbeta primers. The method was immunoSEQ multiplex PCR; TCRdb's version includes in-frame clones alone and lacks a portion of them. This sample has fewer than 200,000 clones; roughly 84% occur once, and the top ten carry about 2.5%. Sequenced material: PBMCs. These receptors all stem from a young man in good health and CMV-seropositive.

The CDR3 coding sequence is TGTGCCAGCAGCCAGGGAATGAACTATGGCTACACCTTC. Protein product: CASSQGMNYGYTF. This sequence joins TRBV6-5 and TRBJ1-2; possible D gene TRBD1, 5 bases. Trimming pared 6 bases from V and 2 bases from J, leaving 10 bases between. Looked up from germline, CDR1 is MNHEY and CDR2 is SVGAGI. CDR3 length equals 13 residues.

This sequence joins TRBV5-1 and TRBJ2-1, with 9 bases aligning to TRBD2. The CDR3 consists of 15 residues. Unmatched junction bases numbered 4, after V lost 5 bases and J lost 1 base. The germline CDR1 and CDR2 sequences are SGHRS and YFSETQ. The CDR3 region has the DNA TGCGCCAGCAGGCAGACTAGCGGATCCTACAATGAGCAGTTCTTC. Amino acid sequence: CASRQTSGSYNEQFF.

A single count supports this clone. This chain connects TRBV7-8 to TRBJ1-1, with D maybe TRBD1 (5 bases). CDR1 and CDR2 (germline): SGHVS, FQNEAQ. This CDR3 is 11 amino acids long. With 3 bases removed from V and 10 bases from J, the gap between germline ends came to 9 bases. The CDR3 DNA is TGTGCCAGCAGCTTGTTGGGGGGAGCTTTCTTT. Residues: CASSLLGGAFF.

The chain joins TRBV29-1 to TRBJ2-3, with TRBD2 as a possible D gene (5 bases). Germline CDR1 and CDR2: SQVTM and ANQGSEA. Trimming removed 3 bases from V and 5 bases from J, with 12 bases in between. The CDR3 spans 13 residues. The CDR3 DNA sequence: TGCAGCGTTGATGGTTCAGGAGGAGATACGCAGTATTTT. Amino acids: CSVDGSGGDTQYF.

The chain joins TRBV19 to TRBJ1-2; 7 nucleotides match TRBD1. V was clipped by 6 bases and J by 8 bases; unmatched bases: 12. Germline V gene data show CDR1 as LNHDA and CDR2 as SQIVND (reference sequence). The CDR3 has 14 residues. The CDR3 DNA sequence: TGTGCCAGTAGAGAAACCGGGACAGTGATAGGCTACACCTTC. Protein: CASRETGTVIGYTF.

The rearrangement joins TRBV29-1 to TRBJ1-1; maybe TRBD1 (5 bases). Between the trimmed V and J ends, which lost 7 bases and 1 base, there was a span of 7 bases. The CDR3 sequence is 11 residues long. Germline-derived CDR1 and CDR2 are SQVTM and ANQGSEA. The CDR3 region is CSGTSNTEAFF. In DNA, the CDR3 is TGCAGCGGGACATCGAACACTGAAGCTTTCTTT.

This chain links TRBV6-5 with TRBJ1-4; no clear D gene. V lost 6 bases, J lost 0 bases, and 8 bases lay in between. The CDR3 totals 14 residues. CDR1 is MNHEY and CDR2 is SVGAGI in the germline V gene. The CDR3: CASRREATNEKLFF. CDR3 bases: TGTGCCAGCAGAAGAGAAGCAACTAATGAAAAACTGTTTTTT.

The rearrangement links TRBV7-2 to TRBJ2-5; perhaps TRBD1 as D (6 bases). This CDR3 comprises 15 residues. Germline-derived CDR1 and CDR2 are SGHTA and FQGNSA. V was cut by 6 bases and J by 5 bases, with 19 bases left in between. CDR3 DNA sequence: TGTGCCAGCAGACTGCAGTCAGGGGACCTGGAGACCCAGTACTTC. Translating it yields CASRLQSGDLETQYF.

The CDR3 sequence is CASSYEGGGNTGELFF. The DNA for the CDR3 is TGTGCCAGCAGTTACGAGGGAGGGGGAAACACCGGGGAGCTGTTTTTT. The chain combines TRBV6-5 with TRBJ2-2; TRBD2 is a possible D gene (7 bases). Per the germline V gene, CDR1 is MNHEY and CDR2 is SVGAGI. The V end lost 2 bases, the J end lost 2 bases, and 12 bases lay between the germline ends. The CDR3 loop spans 16 amino acids.

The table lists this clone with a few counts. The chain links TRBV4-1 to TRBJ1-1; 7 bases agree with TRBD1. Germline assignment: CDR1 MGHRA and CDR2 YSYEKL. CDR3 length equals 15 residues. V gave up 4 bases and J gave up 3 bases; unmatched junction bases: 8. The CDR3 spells CASSPGTVLYTEAFF. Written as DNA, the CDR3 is TGCGCCAGCAGCCCTGGGACAGTATTATACACTGAAGCTTTCTTT.

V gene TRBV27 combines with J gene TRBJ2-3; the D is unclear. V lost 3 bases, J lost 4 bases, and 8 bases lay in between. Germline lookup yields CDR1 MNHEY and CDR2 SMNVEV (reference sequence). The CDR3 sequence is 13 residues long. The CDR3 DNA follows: TGTGCCAGCAGTTTCAACAGAGCAGATACGCAGTATTTT. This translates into CASSFNRADTQYF.

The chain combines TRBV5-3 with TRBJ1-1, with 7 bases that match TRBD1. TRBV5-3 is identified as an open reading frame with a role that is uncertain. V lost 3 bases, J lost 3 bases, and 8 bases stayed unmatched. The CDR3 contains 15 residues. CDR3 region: CARSYYRGADTEAFF. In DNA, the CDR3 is TGTGCCAGAAGCTACTACAGGGGAGCGGACACTGAAGCTTTCTTT.

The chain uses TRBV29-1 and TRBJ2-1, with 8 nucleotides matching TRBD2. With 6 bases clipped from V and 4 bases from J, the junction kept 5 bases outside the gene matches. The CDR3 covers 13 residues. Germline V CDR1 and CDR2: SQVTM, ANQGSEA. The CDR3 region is CSVWTSSYNEQFF. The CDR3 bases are TGCAGCGTGTGGACTAGCTCGTACAATGAGCAGTTCTTC.

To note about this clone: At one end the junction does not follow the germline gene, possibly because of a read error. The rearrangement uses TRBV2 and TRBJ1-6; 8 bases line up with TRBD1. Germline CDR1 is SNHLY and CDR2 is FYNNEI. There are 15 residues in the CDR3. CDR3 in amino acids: CASREDRGYNSPLHF. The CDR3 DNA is TGTGCCAGCAGGGAAGACAGGGGATATAATTCACCCCTCCACTTT.

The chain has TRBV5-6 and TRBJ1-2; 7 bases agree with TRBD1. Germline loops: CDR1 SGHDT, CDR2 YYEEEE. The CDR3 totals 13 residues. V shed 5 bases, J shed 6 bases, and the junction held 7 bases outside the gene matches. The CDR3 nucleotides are TGTGCCAGCAGTCGAACAGGGGAACATGGCTACACCTTC. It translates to CASSRTGEHGYTF.

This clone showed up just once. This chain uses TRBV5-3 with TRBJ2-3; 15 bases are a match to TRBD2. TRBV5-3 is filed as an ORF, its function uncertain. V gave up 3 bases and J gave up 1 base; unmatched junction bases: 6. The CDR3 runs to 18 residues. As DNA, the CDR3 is TGTGCCAGAAGCTCGACCCGGACTAGCGGGAGGGGCACAGATACGCAGTATTTT. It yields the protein CARSSTRTSGRGTDTQYF.

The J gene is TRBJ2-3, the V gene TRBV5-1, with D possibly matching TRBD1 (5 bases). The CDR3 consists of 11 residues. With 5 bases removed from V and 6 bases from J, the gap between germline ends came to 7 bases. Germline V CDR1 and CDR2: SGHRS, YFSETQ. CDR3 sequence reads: CASRGRDTQYF. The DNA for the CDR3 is TGCGCCAGCAGGGGGCGCGATACGCAGTATTTT.

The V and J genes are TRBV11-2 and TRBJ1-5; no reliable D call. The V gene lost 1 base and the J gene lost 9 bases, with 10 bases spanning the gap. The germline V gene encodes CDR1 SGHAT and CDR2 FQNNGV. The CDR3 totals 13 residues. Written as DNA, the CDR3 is TGTGCCAGCAGCTTAGCTTCAGATCGGCCCCAGCATTTT. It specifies CASSLASDRPQHF.

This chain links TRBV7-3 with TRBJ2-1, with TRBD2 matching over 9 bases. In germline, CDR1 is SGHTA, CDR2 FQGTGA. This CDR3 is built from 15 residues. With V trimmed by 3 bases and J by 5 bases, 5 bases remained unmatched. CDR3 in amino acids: CASSFSTSGNNEQFF. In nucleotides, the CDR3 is TGTGCCAGCAGCTTCTCGACTAGCGGTAACAATGAGCAGTTCTTC.

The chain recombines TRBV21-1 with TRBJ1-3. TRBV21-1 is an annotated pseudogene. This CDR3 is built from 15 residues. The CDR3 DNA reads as TGTGCCAGCAGCACGGGGGGAAAGGCTGGAAACACCATATATTTT. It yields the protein CASSTGGKAGNTIYF.

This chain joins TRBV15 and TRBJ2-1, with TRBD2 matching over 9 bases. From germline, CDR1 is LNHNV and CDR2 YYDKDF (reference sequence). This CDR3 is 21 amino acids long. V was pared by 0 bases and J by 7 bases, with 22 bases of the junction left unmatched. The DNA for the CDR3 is TGTGCCACCAGCAGAGATTACCGCAGCGGGAGGCCCGGGACCCTGGGTAATGAGCAGTTCTTC. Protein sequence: CATSRDYRSGRPGTLGNEQFF.

The CDR3 DNA follows: TGTGCCAGCAGCCTGAGGGGGGGCTCGATCGGAGATACGCAGTATTTT. Translation gives CASSLRGGSIGDTQYF. This chain connects TRBV5-4 to TRBJ2-3; D possibly corresponds to TRBD2 (7 bases). Trimming removed 4 bases from V and 5 bases from J, with 20 bases in between. This CDR3 is 16 amino acids long. Germline V gives CDR1 SGHNT, CDR2 YYREEE (reference sequence).